This TCR beta chain was captured in a study of blood T cell repertoires in COVID-19. Background on the study: Sites in the United States, Italy and Spain provided acute and convalescent COVID-19 samples. Sample material is recorded as cDNA or gDNA derived from T cells, B-cell-depleted T cells, or PBMCs.

Authors' analysis steps: It was from reference gene primer amplification that nucleated cell counts were estimated. Produced via immunoSEQ multiplex PCR; TCRdb's table is partial and in-frame only. V and J calls and clone size are copied from that table; D and trimming were computed from the DNA. The sample lists roughly 53,000 clones; about nine tenths were seen once. This clone was seen more than once but under ten times. This specimen includes other DNA sequences encoding the same CDR3. The CDR3 covers 14 residues. V lost 1 base and J 0 bases, leaving 5 bases between the germline ends. Germline V lookup: CDR1 SEHNR, CDR2 FQNEAQ (reference sequence).

The material sequenced was peripheral blood. The chain recombines TRBV7-9 with TRBJ2-3; perhaps TRBD1 as D (5 bases). The clonotype was recovered from a woman in her 40s with active COVID-19. CDR3 sequence reads: CASSLEGSTDTQYF. In DNA form, the CDR3 reads TGTGCCAGCAGCTTAGAGGGGAGCACAGATACGCAGTATTTT.